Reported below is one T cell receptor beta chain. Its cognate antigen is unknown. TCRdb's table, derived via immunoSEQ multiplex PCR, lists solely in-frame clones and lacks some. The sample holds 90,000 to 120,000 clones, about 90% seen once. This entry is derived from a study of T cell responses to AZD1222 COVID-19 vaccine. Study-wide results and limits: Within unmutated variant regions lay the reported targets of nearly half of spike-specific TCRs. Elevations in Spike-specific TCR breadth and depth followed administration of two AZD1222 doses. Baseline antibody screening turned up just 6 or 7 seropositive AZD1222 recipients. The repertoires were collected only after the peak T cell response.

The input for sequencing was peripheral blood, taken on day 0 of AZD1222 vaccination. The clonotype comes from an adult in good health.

CDR3 amino acids: CASSHRDSPTDTQYF. The CDR3 nucleotides are TGTGCCAGCAGCCACAGGGACAGCCCCACAGATACGCAGTATTTT. The chain recombines TRBV7-3 with TRBJ2-3; 7 bases fit TRBD1. The germline V gene encodes CDR1 SGHTA and CDR2 FQGTGA. CDR3 size: 15 residues. The V segment lost 5 bases and the J segment 2 bases; nucleotides outside the gene matches: 7.